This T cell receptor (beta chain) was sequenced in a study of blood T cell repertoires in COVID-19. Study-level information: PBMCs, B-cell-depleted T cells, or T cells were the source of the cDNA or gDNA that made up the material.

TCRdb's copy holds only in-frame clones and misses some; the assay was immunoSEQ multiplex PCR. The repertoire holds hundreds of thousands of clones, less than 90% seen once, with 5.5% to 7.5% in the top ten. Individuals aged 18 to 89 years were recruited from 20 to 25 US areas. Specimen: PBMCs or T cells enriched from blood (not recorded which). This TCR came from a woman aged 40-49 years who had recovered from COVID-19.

The CDR3 coding sequence is TGTGCCAGCAGACGGGACAGGGGGTTCGCTGGCTACACCTTC. As protein: CASRRDRGFAGYTF. The chain couples TRBV5-4 to TRBJ1-2; 11 bases agree with TRBD1. Germline trimming cut 5 bases from V and 7 bases from J; bases unmatched to any gene: 7. In germline, CDR1 is SGHNT, CDR2 YYREEE (reference sequence). This CDR3 has 14 amino acids. Together with reference TRBV5-4 and TRBJ1-2, the CDR3 gives the full variable domain: ETGVTQSPTHLIKTRGQQVTLRCSSQSGHNTVSWYQQALGQGPQFIFQYYREEENGRGNFPPRFSGLQFPNYSSELNVNALELDDSALYLCASRRDRGFAGYTFGSGTRLTVV.